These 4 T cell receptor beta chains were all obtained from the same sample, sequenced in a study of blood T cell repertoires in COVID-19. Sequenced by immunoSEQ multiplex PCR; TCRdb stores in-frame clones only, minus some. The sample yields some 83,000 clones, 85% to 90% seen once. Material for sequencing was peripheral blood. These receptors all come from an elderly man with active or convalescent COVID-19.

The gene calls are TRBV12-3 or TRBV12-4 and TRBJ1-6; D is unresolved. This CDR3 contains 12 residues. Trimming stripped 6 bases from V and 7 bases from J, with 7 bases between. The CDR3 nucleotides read TGTGCCAGCAGAAATACAAATTCACCCCTCCACTTT. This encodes CASRNTNSPLHF.

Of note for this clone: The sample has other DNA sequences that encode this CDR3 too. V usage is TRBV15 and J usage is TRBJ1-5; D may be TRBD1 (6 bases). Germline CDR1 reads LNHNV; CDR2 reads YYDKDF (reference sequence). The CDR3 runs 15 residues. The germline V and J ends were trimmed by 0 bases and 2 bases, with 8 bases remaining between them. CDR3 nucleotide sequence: TGTGCCACCAGCAGAGACCCAGGGGGCAATCAGCCCCAGCATTTT. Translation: CATSRDPGGNQPQHF.

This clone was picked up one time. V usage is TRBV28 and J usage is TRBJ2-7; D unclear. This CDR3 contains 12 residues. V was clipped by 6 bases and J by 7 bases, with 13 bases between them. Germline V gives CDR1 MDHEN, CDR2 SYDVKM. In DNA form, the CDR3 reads TGTGCCAGCAGCATGGGCCAGTCTGAGCAGTACGTC. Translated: CASSMGQSEQYV.

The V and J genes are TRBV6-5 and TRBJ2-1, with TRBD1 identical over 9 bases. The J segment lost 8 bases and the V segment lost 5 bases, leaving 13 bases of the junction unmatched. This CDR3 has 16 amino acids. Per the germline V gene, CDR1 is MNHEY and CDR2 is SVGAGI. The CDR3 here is CASSNLRDREGDEQFF. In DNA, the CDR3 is TGTGCCAGCAGTAACTTACGGGACAGGGAGGGAGATGAGCAGTTCTTC.